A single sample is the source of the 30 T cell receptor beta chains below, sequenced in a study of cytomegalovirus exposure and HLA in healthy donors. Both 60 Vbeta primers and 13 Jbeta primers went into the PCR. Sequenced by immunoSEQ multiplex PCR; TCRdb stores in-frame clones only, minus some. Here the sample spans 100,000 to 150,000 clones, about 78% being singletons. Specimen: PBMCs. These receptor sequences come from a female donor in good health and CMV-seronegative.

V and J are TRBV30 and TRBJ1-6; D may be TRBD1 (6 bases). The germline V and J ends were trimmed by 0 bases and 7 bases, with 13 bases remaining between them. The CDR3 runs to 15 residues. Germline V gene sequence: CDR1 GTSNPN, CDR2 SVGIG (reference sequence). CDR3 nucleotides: TGTGCCTGGAGTGTAACAGGGCCGAGGAATTCACCCCTCCACTTT. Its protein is CAWSVTGPRNSPLHF.

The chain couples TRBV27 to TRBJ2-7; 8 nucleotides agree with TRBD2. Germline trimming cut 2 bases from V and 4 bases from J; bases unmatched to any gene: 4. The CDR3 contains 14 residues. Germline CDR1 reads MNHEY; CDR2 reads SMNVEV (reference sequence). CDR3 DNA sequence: TGTGCCAGCAGTTTAGGAACTAGCGGTTACGAGCAGTACTTC. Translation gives CASSLGTSGYEQYF.

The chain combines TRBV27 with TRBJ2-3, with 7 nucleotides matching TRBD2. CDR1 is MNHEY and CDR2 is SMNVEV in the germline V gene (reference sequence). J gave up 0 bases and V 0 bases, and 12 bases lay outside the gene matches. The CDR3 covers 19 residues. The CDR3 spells CASSLSPRRGGRSTDTQYF. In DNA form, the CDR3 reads TGTGCCAGCAGTTTATCACCCCGGCGCGGGGGACGAAGCACAGATACGCAGTATTTT.

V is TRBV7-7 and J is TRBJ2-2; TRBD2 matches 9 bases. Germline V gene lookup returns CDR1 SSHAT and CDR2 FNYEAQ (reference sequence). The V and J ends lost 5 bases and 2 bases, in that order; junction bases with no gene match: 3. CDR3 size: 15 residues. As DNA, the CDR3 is TGTGCCAGCAGCCCGACTAGCGGAAACACCGGGGAGCTGTTTTTT. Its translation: CASSPTSGNTGELFF.

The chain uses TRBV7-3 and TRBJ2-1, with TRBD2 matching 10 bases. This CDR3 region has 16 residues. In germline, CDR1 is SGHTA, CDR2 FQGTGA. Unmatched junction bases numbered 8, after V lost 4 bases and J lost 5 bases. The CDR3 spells CASSSQPGLANNEQFF. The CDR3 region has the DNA TGTGCCAGCAGCTCCCAACCGGGACTAGCGAACAATGAGCAGTTCTTC.

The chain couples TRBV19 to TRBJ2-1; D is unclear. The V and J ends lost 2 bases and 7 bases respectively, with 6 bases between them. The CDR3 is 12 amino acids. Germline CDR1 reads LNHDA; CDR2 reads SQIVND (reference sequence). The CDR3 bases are TGTGCCAGTAGTATAACGAGAAATGAGCAGTTCTTC. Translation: CASSITRNEQFF.

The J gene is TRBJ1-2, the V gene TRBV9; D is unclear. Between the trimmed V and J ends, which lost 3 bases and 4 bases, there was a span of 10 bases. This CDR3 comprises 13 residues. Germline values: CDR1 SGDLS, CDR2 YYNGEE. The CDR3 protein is CASSAGEGYGYTF. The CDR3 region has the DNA TGTGCCAGCAGCGCAGGAGAGGGCTATGGCTACACCTTC.

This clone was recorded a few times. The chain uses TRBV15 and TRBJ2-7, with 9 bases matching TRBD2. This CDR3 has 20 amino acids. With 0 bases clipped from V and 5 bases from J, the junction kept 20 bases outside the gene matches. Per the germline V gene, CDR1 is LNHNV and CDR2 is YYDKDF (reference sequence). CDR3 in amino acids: CATSRDVVAASGKYWHEQYF. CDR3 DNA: TGTGCCACCAGCAGAGATGTAGTGGCGGCTAGCGGGAAGTACTGGCACGAGCAGTACTTC.

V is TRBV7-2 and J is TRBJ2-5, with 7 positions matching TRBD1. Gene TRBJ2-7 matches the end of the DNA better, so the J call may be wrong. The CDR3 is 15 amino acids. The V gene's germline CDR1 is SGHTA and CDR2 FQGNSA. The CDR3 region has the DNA TGTGCCAGCAGTCTAGACATGGGACAGAACTACGAGCAGTACTTC. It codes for CASSLDMGQNYEQYF.

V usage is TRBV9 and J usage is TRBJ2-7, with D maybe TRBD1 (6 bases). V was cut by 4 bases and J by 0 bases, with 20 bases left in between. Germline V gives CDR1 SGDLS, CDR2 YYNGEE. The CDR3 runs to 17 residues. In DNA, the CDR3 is TGTGCCAGCAGCCCGGGAAATAGGGGGATGAGCTCCTACGAGCAGTACTTC. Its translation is CASSPGNRGMSSYEQYF. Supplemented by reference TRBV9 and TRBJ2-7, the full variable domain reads DSGVTQTPKHLITATGQRVTLRCSPRSGDLSVYWYQQSLDQGLQFLIQYYNGEERAKGNILERFSAQQFPDLHSELNLSSLELGDSALYFCASSPGNRGMSSYEQYFGPGTRLTVT.

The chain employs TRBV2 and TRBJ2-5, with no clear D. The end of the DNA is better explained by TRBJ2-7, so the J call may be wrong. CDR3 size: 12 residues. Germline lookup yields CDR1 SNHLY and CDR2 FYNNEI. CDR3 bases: TGTGCCAGCAGATTAACTAACTACGAGCAGTACTTC. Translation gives CASRLTNYEQYF.

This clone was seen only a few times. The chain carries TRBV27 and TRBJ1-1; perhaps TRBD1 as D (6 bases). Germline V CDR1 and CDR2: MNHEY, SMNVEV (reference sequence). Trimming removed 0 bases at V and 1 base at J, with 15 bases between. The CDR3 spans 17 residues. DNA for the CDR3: TGTGCCAGCAGTTTATCGACGTTTCGACAGGCGAACACTGAAGCTTTCTTT. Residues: CASSLSTFRQANTEAFF.

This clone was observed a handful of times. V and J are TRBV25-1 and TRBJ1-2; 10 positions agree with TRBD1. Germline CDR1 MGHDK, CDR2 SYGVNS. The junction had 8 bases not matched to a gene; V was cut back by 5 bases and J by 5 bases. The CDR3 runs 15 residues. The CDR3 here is CASSPGDRGTYGYTF. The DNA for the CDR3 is TGTGCCAGCAGTCCCGGGGACAGGGGTACATATGGCTACACCTTC.

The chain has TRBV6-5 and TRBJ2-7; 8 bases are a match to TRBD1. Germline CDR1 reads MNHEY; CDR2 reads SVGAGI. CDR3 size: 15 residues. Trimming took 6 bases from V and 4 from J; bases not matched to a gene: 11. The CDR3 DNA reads TGTGCCAGCAGCGCCCCCGGGACAGGATCTTACGAGCAGTACTTC. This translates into CASSAPGTGSYEQYF.

CDR3 sequence: CASSSSQGAPYNEQFF. CDR3 coding DNA: TGCGCCAGCAGCTCTTCACAGGGGGCCCCATACAATGAGCAGTTCTTC. This rearrangement joins TRBV5-1 to TRBJ2-1, with TRBD1 matching over 9 bases. CDR1 and CDR2 from the germline V gene are SGHRS and YFSETQ. This CDR3 region has 16 residues. With V trimmed by 3 bases and J by 4 bases, 8 bases remained unmatched.

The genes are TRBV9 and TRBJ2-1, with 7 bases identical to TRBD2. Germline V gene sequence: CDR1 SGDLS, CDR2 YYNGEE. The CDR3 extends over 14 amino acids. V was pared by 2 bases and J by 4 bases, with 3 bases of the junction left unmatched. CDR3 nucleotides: TGTGCCAGCAGCGTCGGGAGGCCTTACAATGAGCAGTTCTTC. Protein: CASSVGRPYNEQFF.

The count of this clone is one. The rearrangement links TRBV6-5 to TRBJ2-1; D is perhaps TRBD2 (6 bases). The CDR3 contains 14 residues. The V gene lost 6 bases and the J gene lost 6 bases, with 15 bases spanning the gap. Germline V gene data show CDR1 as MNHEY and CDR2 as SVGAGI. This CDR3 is CASRWRDHPNEQFF. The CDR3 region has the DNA TGTGCCAGCAGGTGGCGGGATCATCCCAATGAGCAGTTCTTC.

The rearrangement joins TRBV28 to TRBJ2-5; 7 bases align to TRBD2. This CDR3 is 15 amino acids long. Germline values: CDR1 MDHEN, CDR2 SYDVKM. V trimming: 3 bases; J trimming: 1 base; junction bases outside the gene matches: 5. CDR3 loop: CASSLTSSRQETQYF. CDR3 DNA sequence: TGTGCCAGCAGTTTGACTAGCAGCCGCCAAGAGACCCAGTACTTC.

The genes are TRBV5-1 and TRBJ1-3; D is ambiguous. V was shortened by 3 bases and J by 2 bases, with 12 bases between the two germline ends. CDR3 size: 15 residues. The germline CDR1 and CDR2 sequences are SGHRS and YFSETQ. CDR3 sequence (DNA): TGCGCCAGCAGCTCAGTGTTAGGAGCTGGAAACACCATATATTTT. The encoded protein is CASSSVLGAGNTIYF.

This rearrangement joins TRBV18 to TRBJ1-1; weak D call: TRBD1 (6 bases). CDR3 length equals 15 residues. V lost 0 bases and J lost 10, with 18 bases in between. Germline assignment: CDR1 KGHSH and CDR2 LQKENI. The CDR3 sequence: CASSPPTGLTKRAFF. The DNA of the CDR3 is TGTGCCAGCTCACCACCGACAGGACTTACCAAGCGAGCTTTCTTT.

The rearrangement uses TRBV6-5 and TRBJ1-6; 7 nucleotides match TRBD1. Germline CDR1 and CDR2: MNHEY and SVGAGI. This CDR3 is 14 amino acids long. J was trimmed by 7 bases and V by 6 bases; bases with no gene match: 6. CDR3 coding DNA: TGTGCCAGCAGGGGGCAGGACAGGAATTCACCCCTCCACTTT. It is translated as CASRGQDRNSPLHF.

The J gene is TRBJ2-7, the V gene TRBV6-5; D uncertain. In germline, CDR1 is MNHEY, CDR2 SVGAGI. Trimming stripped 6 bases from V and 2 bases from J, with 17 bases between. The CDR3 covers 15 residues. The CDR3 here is CASSSITDTPYEQYF. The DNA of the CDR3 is TGTGCCAGCAGCTCCATCACCGACACCCCCTACGAGCAGTACTTC.

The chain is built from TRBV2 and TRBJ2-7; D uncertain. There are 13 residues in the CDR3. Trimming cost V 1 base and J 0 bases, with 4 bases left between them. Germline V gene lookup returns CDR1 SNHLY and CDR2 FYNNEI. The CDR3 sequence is CASSEDSSYEQYF. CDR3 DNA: TGTGCCAGCAGTGAAGACAGCTCCTACGAGCAGTACTTC.

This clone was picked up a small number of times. The CDR3: CAWSHTTGGSYEQYF. The CDR3 coding sequence is TGTGCCTGGAGTCACACAACAGGGGGCTCCTACGAGCAGTACTTC. The chain has TRBV30 and TRBJ2-7, with TRBD1 matching over 8 bases. The V gene's germline CDR1 is GTSNPN and CDR2 SVGIG (reference sequence). The CDR3 has 15 residues. Unmatched junction bases numbered 6, after V lost 2 bases and J lost 0 bases.

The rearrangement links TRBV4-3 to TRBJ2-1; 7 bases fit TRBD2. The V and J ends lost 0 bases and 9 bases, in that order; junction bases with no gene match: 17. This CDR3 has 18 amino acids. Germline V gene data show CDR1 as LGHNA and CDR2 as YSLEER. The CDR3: CASSQEFPRDYLWVEQFF. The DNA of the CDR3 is TGCGCCAGCAGCCAAGAATTTCCCCGGGACTACCTTTGGGTTGAGCAGTTCTTC.

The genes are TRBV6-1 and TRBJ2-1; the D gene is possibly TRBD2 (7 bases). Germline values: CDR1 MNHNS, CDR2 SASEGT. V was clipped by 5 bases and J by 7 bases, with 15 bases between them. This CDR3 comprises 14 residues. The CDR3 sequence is CASSKGGRGNEQFF. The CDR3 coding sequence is TGTGCCAGCAGTAAGGGGGGGCGAGGAAATGAGCAGTTCTTC.

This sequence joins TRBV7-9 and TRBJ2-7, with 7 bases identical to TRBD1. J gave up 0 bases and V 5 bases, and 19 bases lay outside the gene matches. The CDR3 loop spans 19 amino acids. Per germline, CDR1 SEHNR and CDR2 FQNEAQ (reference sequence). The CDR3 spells CASSHHSTTGTASSYEQYF. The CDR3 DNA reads TGTGCCAGCAGCCATCACTCCACGACCGGGACAGCAAGCTCCTACGAGCAGTACTTC. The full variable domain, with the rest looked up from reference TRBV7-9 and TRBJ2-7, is DTGVSQNPRHKITKRGQNVTFRCDPISEHNRLYWYRQTLGQGPEFLTYFQNEAQLEKSRLLSDRFSAERPKGSFSTLEIQRTEQGDSAMYLCASSHHSTTGTASSYEQYFGPGTRLTVT.

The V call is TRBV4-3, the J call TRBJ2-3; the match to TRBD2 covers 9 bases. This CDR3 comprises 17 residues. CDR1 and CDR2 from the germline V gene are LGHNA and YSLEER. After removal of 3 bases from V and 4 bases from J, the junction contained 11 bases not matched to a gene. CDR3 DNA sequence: TGCGCCAGCAGCCAGGACCCAGCGGGAGGTAGTGCAGATACGCAGTATTTT. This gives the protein CASSQDPAGGSADTQYF.

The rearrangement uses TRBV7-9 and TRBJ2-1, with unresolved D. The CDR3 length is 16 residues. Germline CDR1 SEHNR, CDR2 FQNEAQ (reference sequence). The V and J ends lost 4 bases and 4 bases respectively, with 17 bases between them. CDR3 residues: CASSSPDTSWYNEQFF. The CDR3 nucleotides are TGTGCCAGCAGCTCACCTGACACTTCTTGGTACAATGAGCAGTTCTTC.

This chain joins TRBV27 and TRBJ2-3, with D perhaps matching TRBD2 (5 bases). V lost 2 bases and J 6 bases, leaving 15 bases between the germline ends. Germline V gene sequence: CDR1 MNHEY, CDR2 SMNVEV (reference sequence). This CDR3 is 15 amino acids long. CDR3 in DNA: TGTGCCAGCAGTTTAGGAGGACCGAGATTTGATACGCAGTATTTT. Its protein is CASSLGGPRFDTQYF.